These T cell receptor beta chains were read from a single sample in a study of Graves' ophthalmopathy and Graves' hyperthyroidism. Each CDR3 protein is one row after TCRdb ran MiXCR on the multiplex PCR reads. The repertoire holds approximately 210,000 distinct CDR3 sequences, with around 30% as singletons. Material: peripheral blood. Source of these receptors: a man aged 45 to 65 with Graves' ophthalmopathy. Each CDR3 is given with its conserved first and last residue. D genes are given only for firm matches. Clone size, where shown, is once, few, many, or a class for clones that have expanded.

abundance	d_gene	j_gene	v_gene	CDR3nt	CDR3aa
.	.	TRBJ2-2	TRBV14	TGTGCCAGCAGCCAAGATCGATGGGTCGGGGAGCTGTTTTTT	CASSQDRWVGELFF
many	.	TRBJ1-5	TRBV6-1	TGTGCCAGCAGGACGACTGGGGGGAGCAATCAGCCCCAGCATTTT	CASRTTGGSNQPQHF
.	TRBD2	TRBJ2-5	TRBV7-9	TGTGCCAGCAGCCCCCGGGTAGCGGGGAGAGAGACGCAGTACTTC	CASSPRVAGRETQYF
many	.	TRBJ2-7	TRBV20-1	TGCAGTGCTAGACCCAGGGGTTTCTCCTACGAGCAGTACTTC	CSARPRGFSYEQYF
once	.	TRBJ2-7	TRBV29-1	TGCAGCGCCTTCGGACTAAGGACGTACGAGCAGTACTTC	CSAFGLRTYEQYF
many	.	TRBJ1-1	TRBV6-2/TRBV6-3	TGTGCCAGCAGGGGGACTTCGAACACTGAAGCTTTCTTT	CASRGTSNTEAFF
many	.	TRBJ1-6	TRBV12-3/TRBV12-4	TGTGCCAGCAGTTCGGGACGGGATTCACCCCTCCACTTT	CASSSGRDSPLHF
many	.	TRBJ2-6	TRBV6-4	TGTGCCAGCAGTGACACTAGCTCTGGGGCCAACGTCCTGACTTTC	CASSDTSSGANVLTF
.	TRBD1	TRBJ1-2	TRBV5-1	TGCGCCAGCAGAAATACAGGGGGATCTAACTATGGCTACACCTTC	CASRNTGGSNYGYTF
many	.	TRBJ1-3	TRBV5-1	TGCGCCAGCAGACCTGATGGTGAGACGGGGACCATATATTTT	CASRPDGETGTIYF
many	.	TRBJ1-6	TRBV9	TGTGCCAGCAGCTCCGGACTGCCTATTGATTCACCCCTCCACTTT	CASSSGLPIDSPLHF
.	TRBD1	TRBJ2-7	TRBV4-2	TGTGCCAGCAGCCAATGGACAGGGCGCCAGGACTACGAGCAGTACTTC	CASSQWTGRQDYEQYF
many	TRBD2	TRBJ2-7	TRBV27	TGTGCCAGCAGTTCACCGACTAGCGGGCATCCCTACGAGCAGTACTTC	CASSSPTSGHPYEQYF
.	TRBD2	TRBJ2-7	TRBV11-2	TGTGCCAGCAGCTCGTCTAGCGGGAGGGTGTCCTACGAGCAGTACTTC	CASSSSSGRVSYEQYF
many	TRBD1	TRBJ1-6	TRBV27	TGTGCCAGCAGTCCAACGGGGACAGAGAATAATTCACCCCTCCACTTT	CASSPTGTENNSPLHF
many	TRBD2	TRBJ2-7	TRBV2	TGTGCCAGCAGGTATCCGGCGGGAGGGCACGAGCAGTACTTC	CASRYPAGGHEQYF